The rows below give T cell receptor beta chains drawn from one sample of a study of blood T cell repertoires in COVID-19. Using immunoSEQ multiplex PCR, the repertoire was profiled, and TCRdb retains in-frame clones only, with some absent. The data contain roughly 53,000 clones, roughly 83% of them seen just once; the ten biggest clones take up under 20%. Sequenced: peripheral blood. Every receptor here comes from a man between 70 and 80 years old with active COVID-19. Each CDR3 is given with its conserved first and last residue. The D gene is left open where the match is weak. Expanded clones are given a class, and other clones once, few, many or no size at all.

d_call clone_size j_call v_call cdr3_aa cdr3_nt
TRBD1 few TRBJ1-1 TRBV10-3 CAISEGTGETGRTEAFF TGTGCCATCAGTGAAGGGACAGGGGAAACCGGAAGGACTGAAGCTTTCTTT
. . TRBJ2-5 TRBV5-1 CASSWSGNQETQYF TGCGCCAGCAGCTGGTCCGGGAACCAAGAGACCCAGTACTTC
. . TRBJ2-7 TRBV12-3/TRBV12-4 CASSYGVEGEQYF TGTGCCAGCAGTTACGGGGTAGAGGGAGAGCAGTACTTC
. few TRBJ1-6 TRBV4-2 CASSQELARGGNNSPLHF TGTGCCAGCAGCCAAGAATTGGCCAGGGGTGGCAATAATTCACCCCTCCACTTT
TRBD2 . TRBJ2-3 TRBV7-2 CASSSRGAGLAGDTQYF TGTGCCAGCAGCTCGCGCGGCGCGGGACTAGCGGGGGATACGCAGTATTTT
TRBD1 . TRBJ1-6 TRBV4-1 CASSQDRYSPLHF TGCGCCAGCAGCCAGGACAGGTATTCACCCCTCCACTTT
. . TRBJ1-2 TRBV5-4 CASSLYTGPIGGYTF TGTGCCAGCAGCTTGTACACAGGCCCCATAGGTGGCTACACCTTC
. . TRBJ2-6 TRBV30 CAWSPQGSGANVLTF TGTGCCTGGAGTCCACAGGGCTCTGGGGCCAACGTCCTGACTTTC
. . TRBJ2-3 TRBV7-2 CASSLGAGPDTQYF TGTGCCAGCAGCTTAGGGGCAGGTCCAGATACGCAGTATTTT
. . TRBJ1-3 TRBV28 CASSFPGSRSGNTIYF TGTGCCAGCAGTTTTCCGGGGAGTCGGTCTGGAAACACCATATATTTT
TRBD1 . TRBJ1-1 TRBV5-4 CASSLTQGGHTEAFF TGTGCCAGCAGCTTGACACAGGGGGGTCACACTGAAGCTTTCTTT
. . TRBJ2-2 TRBV2 CASSEADSTGELFF TGTGCCAGCAGTGAAGCCGACAGCACCGGGGAGCTGTTTTTT
TRBD2 few TRBJ2-1 TRBV2 CASSERLAGVPQVDEQFF TGTGCCAGCAGTGAAAGGCTAGCGGGAGTACCCCAAGTCGATGAGCAGTTCTTC
TRBD2 . TRBJ2-1 TRBV4-1 CASSVPTSGSRNEQFF TGCGCCAGCAGCGTCCCGACTAGCGGGAGTCGGAATGAGCAGTTCTTC
. . TRBJ2-4 TRBV5-4 CASSLPGQLAKNIQYF TGTGCCAGCAGCTTGCCTGGACAGTTAGCCAAAAACATTCAGTACTTC
. few TRBJ2-2 TRBV30 CAWSEGGHGELFF TGTGCCTGGAGTGAGGGGGGGCACGGGGAGCTGTTTTTT
. . TRBJ1-5 TRBV4-2 CASSQEALGQPQHF TGTGCCAGCAGCCAAGAGGCTCTCGGGCAGCCCCAGCATTTT
TRBD2 . TRBJ2-2 TRBV11-3 CASSTAGVGTGELFF TGTGCCAGCAGCACAGCGGGAGTAGGCACCGGGGAGCTGTTTTTT
TRBD2 . TRBJ2-3 TRBV5-8 CASTLAGGTDTQYF TGTGCCAGCACCCTAGCGGGAGGAACAGATACGCAGTATTTT
. . TRBJ2-3 TRBV7-3 CASSPDRGIGTQYF TGTGCCAGCAGCCCGGACAGAGGGATTGGTACGCAGTATTTT
. . TRBJ1-1 TRBV5-8 CASSRRQNTEAFF TGTGCCAGCAGCCGAAGACAGAACACTGAAGCTTTCTTT
. . TRBJ2-7 TRBV10-1 CASSLVETRNYEQYF TGCGCCAGCAGTCTAGTCGAAACCCGTAACTACGAGCAGTACTTC
. . TRBJ2-7 TRBV5-1 CASSFGGLSYEQYF TGCGCCAGCAGCTTCGGGGGGCTCTCCTACGAGCAGTACTTC
TRBD2 . TRBJ2-1 TRBV7-9 CASSLLAGAYNEQFF TGTGCCAGCAGCTTATTAGCGGGTGCTTACAATGAGCAGTTCTTC
. . TRBJ2-1 TRBV7-3 CASSLTWAGYNEQFF TGTGCCAGCAGCTTAACGTGGGCAGGCTACAATGAGCAGTTCTTC
TRBD2 . TRBJ2-1 TRBV27 CASSIAGTYNEQFF TGTGCCAGCAGCATAGCGGGAACCTACAATGAGCAGTTCTTC
. . TRBJ1-4 TRBV18 CASSPRGVQGEKLFF TGTGCCAGCTCACCCCGGGGGGTGCAAGGTGAAAAACTGTTTTTT
TRBD1 . TRBJ2-7 TRBV5-5 CASSWTGGNDEQYF TGTGCCAGCAGCTGGACAGGGGGTAACGACGAGCAGTACTTC
. . TRBJ1-1 TRBV28 CASSPSSGPTEAFF TGTGCCAGCAGTCCCAGTTCAGGGCCCACTGAAGCTTTCTTT